What follows describes a single T cell receptor (beta chain). Its matching antigen is unknown. Germline-derived CDR1 and CDR2 are MNHEY and SMNVEV (reference sequence). The CDR3 extends over 15 amino acids. V was pared by 3 bases and J by 1 base, with 6 bases of the junction left unmatched. These data originate in a study of T cells in pancreatic ductal adenocarcinoma. The selected patients with pancreatic ductal adenocarcinoma had surgery but no neoadjuvant therapy. Only in-frame clones appear in the TCRdb table, and some are missing; sequencing was by immunoSEQ multiplex PCR. The data show roughly 8,800 clones, roughly two thirds seen once. The study, taken as a whole, reports: Mean clonality was approximately 0.1 in tumors and about 0.079 in blood, not significantly different.

Sequenced material: pancreatic tumor tissue. This chain uses TRBV27 with TRBJ2-7; TRBD2 matches at 7 bases. This clonotype was sampled from a human donor with pancreatic ductal adenocarcinoma. Written as DNA, the CDR3 is TGTGCCAGCAGTTTCAGCGGGATCAGGTCCTACGAGCAGTACTTC. This translates into CASSFSGIRSYEQYF.